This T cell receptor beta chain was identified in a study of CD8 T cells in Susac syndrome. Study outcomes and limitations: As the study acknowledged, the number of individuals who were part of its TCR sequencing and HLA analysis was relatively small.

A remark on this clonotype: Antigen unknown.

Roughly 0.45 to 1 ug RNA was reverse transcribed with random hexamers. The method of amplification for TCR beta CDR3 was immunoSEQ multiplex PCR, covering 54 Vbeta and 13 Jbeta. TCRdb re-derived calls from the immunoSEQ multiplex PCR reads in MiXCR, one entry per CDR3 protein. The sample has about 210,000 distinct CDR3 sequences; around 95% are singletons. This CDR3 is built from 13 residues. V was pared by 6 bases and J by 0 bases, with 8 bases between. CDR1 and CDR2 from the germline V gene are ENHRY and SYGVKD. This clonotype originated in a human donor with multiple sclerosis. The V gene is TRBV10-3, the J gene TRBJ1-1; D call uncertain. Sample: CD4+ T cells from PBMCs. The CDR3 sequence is CAIRGQMNTEAFF. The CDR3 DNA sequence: TGTGCCATCAGGGGTCAGATGAACACTGAAGCTTTCTTT.